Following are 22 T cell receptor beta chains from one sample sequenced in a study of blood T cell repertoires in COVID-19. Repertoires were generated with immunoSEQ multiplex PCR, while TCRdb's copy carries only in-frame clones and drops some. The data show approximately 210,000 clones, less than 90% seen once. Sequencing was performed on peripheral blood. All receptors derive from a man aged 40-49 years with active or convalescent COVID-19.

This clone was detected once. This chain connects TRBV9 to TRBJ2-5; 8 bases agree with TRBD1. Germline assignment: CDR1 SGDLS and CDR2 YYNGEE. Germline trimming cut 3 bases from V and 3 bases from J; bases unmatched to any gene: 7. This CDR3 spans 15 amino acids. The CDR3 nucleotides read TGTGCCAGCAGCGCACGACAGGGGTCGGAAGAGACCCAGTACTTC. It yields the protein CASSARQGSEETQYF.

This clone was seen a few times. The CDR3 coding sequence is TGTGCCAGCAGCCCGCTAGCGGGGGTTGGCGAGCAGTACTTC. Amino acids: CASSPLAGVGEQYF. V gene TRBV7-3 combines with J gene TRBJ2-7; 10 bases map to TRBD2. The V and J ends lost 5 bases and 6 bases, in that order; junction bases with no gene match: 7. Germline V gene lookup returns CDR1 SGHTA and CDR2 FQGTGA. The CDR3 length is 14 residues.

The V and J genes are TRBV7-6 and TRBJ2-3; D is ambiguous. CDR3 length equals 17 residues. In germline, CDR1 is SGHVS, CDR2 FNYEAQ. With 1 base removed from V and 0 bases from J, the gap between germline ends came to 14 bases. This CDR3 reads CASSLVGLTSSTDTQYF. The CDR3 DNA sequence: TGTGCCAGCAGCTTAGTGGGTTTGACTTCTAGCACAGATACGCAGTATTTT. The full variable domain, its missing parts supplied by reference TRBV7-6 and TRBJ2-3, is GAGVSQSPRYKVTKRGQDVALRCDPISGHVSLYWYRQALGQGPEFLTYFNYEAQQDKSGLPNDRFSAERPEGSISTLTIQRTEQRDSAMYRCASSLVGLTSSTDTQYFGPGTRLTVL.

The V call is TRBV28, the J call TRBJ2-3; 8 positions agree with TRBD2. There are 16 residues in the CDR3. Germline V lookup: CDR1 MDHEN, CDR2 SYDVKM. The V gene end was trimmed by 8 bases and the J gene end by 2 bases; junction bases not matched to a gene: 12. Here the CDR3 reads CASRSTRSGNTDTQYF. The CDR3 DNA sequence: TGTGCCAGCCGCTCAACCCGTAGCGGGAACACAGATACGCAGTATTTT.

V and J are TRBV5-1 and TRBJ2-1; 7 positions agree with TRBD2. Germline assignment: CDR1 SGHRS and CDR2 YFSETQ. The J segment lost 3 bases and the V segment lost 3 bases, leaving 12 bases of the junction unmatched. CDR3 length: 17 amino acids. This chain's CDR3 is CASSWVPPGLGYNEQFF. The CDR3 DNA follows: TGCGCCAGCAGCTGGGTACCCCCCGGACTAGGCTACAATGAGCAGTTCTTC.

In DNA, the CDR3 is TGTGCCAGCAGTTACAGGGCCCTACAATCTGATGAAGCTTTCTTT. This encodes CASSYRALQSDEAFF. The chain has TRBV9 and TRBJ1-1, with a weak D call TRBD1 (6 bases). The CDR3 is made up of 15 amino acids. CDR1 and CDR2 (germline): SGDLS, YYNGEE. V shed 5 bases and J shed 7 bases, with 21 bases lying between them.

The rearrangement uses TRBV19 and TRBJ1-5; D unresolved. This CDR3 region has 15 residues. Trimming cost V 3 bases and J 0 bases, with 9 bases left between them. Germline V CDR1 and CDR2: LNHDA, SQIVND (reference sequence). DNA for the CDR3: TGTGCCAGTAGTATGGCACCCAATAGCAATCAGCCCCAGCATTTT. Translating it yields CASSMAPNSNQPQHF.

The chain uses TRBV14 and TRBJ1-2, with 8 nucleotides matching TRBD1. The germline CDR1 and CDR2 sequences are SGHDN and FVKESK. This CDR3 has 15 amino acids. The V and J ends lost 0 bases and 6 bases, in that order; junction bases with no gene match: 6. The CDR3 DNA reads TGTGCCAGCAGCCAAGACGACAGGGGCGGAGATGGCTACACCTTC. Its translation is CASSQDDRGGDGYTF. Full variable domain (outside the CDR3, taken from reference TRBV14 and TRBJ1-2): EAGVTQFPSHSVIEKGQTVTLRCDPISGHDNLYWYRRVMGKEIKFLLHFVKESKQDESGMPNNRFLAERTGGTYSTLKVQPAELEDSGVYFCASSQDDRGGDGYTFGSGTRLTVV.

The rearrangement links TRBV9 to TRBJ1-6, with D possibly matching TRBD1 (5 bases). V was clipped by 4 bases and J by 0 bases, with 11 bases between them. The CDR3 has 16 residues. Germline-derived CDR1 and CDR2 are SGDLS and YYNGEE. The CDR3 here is CASSPGGSSYNSPLHF. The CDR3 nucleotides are TGTGCCAGCAGCCCGGGGGGGAGCTCCTATAATTCACCCCTCCACTTT. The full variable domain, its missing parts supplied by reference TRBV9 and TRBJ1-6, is DSGVTQTPKHLITATGQRVTLRCSPRSGDLSVYWYQQSLDQGLQFLIQYYNGEERAKGNILERFSAQQFPDLHSELNLSSLELGDSALYFCASSPGGSSYNSPLHFGNGTRLTVT.

In DNA, the CDR3 is TGTGCCAGCAGCCTCTCGGCGGCACCATTCGGCTACACCTTC. It is translated as CASSLSAAPFGYTF. The chain employs TRBV28 and TRBJ1-2; D remains ambiguous. V was cut by 6 bases and J by 8 bases, with 19 bases left in between. The germline gives CDR1 MDHEN, CDR2 SYDVKM. The CDR3 length is 14 residues.

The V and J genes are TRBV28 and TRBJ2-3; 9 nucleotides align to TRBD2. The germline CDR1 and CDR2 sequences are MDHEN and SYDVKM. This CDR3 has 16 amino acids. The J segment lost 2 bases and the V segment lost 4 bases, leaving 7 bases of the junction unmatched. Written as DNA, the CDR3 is TGTGCCAGCAGTTCCGGGACTAGCTACGACACAGATACGCAGTATTTT. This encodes CASSSGTSYDTDTQYF.

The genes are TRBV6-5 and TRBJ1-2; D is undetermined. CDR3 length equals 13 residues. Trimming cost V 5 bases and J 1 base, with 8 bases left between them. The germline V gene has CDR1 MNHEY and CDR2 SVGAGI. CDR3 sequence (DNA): TGTGCCAGCAGTATTAATTTTAACTATGGCTACACCTTC. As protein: CASSINFNYGYTF.

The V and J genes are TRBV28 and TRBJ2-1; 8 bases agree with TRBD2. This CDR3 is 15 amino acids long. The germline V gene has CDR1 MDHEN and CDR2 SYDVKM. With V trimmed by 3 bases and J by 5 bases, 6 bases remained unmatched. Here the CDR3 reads CASSFGGGPHNEQFF. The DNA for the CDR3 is TGTGCCAGCAGTTTCGGGGGGGGGCCTCACAATGAGCAGTTCTTC.

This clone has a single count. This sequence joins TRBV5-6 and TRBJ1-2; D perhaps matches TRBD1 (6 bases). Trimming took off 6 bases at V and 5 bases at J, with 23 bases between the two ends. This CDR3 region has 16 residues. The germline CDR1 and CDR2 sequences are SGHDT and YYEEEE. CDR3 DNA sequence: TGTGCCAGCACTCTTGGGGGGGCCAGGGGACCTTATGGCTACACCTTC. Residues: CASTLGGARGPYGYTF.

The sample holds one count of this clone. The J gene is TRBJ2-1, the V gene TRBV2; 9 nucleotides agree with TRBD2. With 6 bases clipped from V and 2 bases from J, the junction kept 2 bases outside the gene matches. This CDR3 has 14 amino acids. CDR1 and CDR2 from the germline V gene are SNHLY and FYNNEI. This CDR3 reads CASSRGGAYNEQFF. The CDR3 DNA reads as TGTGCCAGCAGCCGCGGGGGGGCCTACAATGAGCAGTTCTTC.

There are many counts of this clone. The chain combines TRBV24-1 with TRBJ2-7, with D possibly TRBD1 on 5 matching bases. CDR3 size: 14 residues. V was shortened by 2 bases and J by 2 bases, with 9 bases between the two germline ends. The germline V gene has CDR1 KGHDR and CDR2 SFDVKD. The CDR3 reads CATSDWGPPYEQYF. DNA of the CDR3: TGTGCCACCAGTGATTGGGGCCCTCCCTACGAGCAGTACTTC.

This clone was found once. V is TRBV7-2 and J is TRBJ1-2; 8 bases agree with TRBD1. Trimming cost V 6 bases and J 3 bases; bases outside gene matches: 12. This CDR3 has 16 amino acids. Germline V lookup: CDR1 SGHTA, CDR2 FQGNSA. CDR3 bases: TGTGCCAGCAGTTATGGGGGACAGGCGAGCGACTATGGCTACACCTTC. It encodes CASSYGGQASDYGYTF. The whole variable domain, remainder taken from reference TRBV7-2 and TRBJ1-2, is GAGVSQSPSNKVTEKGKDVELRCDPISGHTALYWYRQSLGQGLEFLIYFQGNSAPDKSGLPSDRFSAERTGGSVSTLTIQRTQQEDSAVYLCASSYGGQASDYGYTFGSGTRLTVV.

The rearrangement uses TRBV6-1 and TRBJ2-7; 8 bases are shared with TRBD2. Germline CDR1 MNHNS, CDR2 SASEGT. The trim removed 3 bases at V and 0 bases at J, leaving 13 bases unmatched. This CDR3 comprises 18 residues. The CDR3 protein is CASSEALRVAGSSYEQYF. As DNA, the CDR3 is TGTGCCAGCAGTGAGGCTCTCCGTGTAGCGGGAAGCTCCTACGAGCAGTACTTC.

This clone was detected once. Written as DNA, the CDR3 is TGTGCCTGGGGACTAGCGGGATCTTACAATGAGCAGTTCTTC. It translates to CAWGLAGSYNEQFF. This rearrangement joins TRBV30 to TRBJ2-1, with TRBD2 matching over 12 bases. The CDR3 runs 14 residues. The J segment lost 4 bases and the V segment lost 5 bases, leaving 3 bases of the junction unmatched. CDR1 GTSNPN and CDR2 SVGIG come from the germline V gene (reference sequence). The full variable domain, completed using reference TRBV30 and TRBJ2-1, is SQTIHQWPATLVQPVGSPLSLECTVEGTSNPNLYWYRQAAGRGLQLLFYSVGIGQISSEVPQNLSASRPQDRQFILSSKKLLLSDSGFYLCAWGLAGSYNEQFFGPGTRLTVL.

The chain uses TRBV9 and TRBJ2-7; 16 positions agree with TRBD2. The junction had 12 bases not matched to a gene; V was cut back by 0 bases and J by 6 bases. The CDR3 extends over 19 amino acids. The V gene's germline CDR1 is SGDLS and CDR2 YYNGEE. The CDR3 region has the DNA TGTGCCAGCAGCGTAGAAGAGGGACTAGCGGGAGGGCCGATGGGCGAGCAGTACTTC. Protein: CASSVEEGLAGGPMGEQYF.

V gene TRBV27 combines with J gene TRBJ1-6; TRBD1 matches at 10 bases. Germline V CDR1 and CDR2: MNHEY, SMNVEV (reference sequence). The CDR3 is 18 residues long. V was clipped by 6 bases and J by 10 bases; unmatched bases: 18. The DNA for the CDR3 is TGTGCCAGCAGCCAGACAGGGGGCGCCGCGCGTCTGTTATCACCCCTCCACTTT. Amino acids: CASSQTGGAARLLSPLHF.

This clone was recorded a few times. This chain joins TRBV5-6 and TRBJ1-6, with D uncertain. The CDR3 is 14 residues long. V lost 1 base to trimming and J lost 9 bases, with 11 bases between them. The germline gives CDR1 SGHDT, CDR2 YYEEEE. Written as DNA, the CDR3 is TGTGCCAGCAGCTTGACAACAGTGAGTTCACCCCTCCACTTT. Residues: CASSLTTVSSPLHF.